The next 16 T cell receptor beta chains were all read from a single sample in a study of PD-1 blockade in classical Hodgkin lymphoma (dated by TCRdb to 2018 to 2020). Libraries were prepared through the immunoSEQ multiplex PCR assay. TCRdb carries this immuneACCESS record with in-frame sequences only. Its versions omit some clonotypes, under half of them owing to an unresolved V gene in the studies checked, with the rest unexplained. This sample gives 70,000 or so clones in total; just over 90% of them show up just once. The top ten clonotypes cover approximately 8% of the sample. The time point label, read with the paper, signifies: cycle 1 day 1 (C1D1), immediately before nivolumab initiation. Every trial patient had relapsed after autologous stem cell transplantation, and cohorts A, B and C differed in prior brentuximab vedotin exposure. The starting material was peripheral blood mononuclear cells (PBMCs), obtained at baseline. These receptor sequences come from a human donor with classical Hodgkin lymphoma.

To note about this clone: Other DNA sequences in the sample encode the same CDR3. J is TRBJ2-2 and V is TRBV6-5; unclear D gene. This CDR3 comprises 12 residues. Germline CDR1 and CDR2: MNHEY and SVGAGI. The ends were cut back, 0 bases at V and 7 bases at J, with 3 bases in the middle. The CDR3 here is CASSYSGGELFF. The CDR3 DNA is TGTGCCAGCAGTTACTCAGGCGGGGAGCTGTTTTTT.

The rearrangement joins TRBV6-6 to TRBJ1-5; maybe TRBD1 (5 bases). This CDR3 region has 14 residues. CDR1 and CDR2 (germline): MNHNY, SVGAGI (reference sequence). V lost 5 bases and J lost 5, with 13 bases in between. CDR3 region: CASSRSTGDQPQHF. The CDR3 DNA reads as TGTGCCAGCAGTCGATCTACAGGAGATCAGCCCCAGCATTTT.

This clone has only a few counts. The rearrangement uses TRBV30 and TRBJ1-4, with TRBD1 matching 7 bases. The CDR3 runs 15 residues. V lost 0 bases and J lost 7; bases outside the gene matches: 8. Germline CDR1 reads GTSNPN; CDR2 reads SVGIG (reference sequence). DNA for the CDR3: TGTGCCTGGAGTGTACAAAGGGGGCAGGGTGAAAAACTGTTTTTT. Its protein is CAWSVQRGQGEKLFF.

This chain links TRBV12-5 with TRBJ2-7, with D tentatively TRBD2 (6 bases). The V gene lost 5 bases and the J gene lost 4 bases, with 18 bases spanning the gap. The CDR3 contains 15 residues. Per the germline V gene, CDR1 is LGHNT and CDR2 is FRNRAP. In nucleotides, the CDR3 is TGTGCTAGTGGTCTCCGGGAGAGGTGGGGATACGAGCAGTACTTC. Protein: CASGLRERWGYEQYF. Full variable domain (outside the CDR3, taken from reference TRBV12-5 and TRBJ2-7): DARVTQTPRHKVTEMGQEVTMRCQPILGHNTVFWYRQTMMQGLELLAYFRNRAPLDDSGMPKDRFSAEMPDATLATLKIQPSEPRDSAVYFCASGLRERWGYEQYFGPGTRLTVT.

This clone was seen once. This chain joins TRBV7-7 and TRBJ2-5, with 8 bases that match TRBD1. With V trimmed by 5 bases and J by 3 bases, 2 bases remained unmatched. Germline assignment: CDR1 SSHAT and CDR2 FNYEAQ (reference sequence). This CDR3 is built from 13 residues. The CDR3 bases are TGTGCCAGCAGCCCGACAGGGGAAGAGACCCAGTACTTC. Translating gives CASSPTGEETQYF.

The V gene is TRBV28, the J gene TRBJ1-1; 7 bases align to TRBD1. This CDR3 comprises 15 residues. The V and J ends lost 7 bases and 1 base, in that order; junction bases with no gene match: 9. Germline CDR1 is MDHEN and CDR2 is SYDVKM. CDR3 loop: CASIQGTVWNTEAFF. CDR3 sequence (DNA): TGTGCCAGCATACAGGGGACCGTCTGGAACACTGAAGCTTTCTTT.

The V gene is TRBV11-2, the J gene TRBJ2-2, with a tentative D call TRBD1 (5 bases). Trimming stripped 3 bases from V and 5 bases from J, with 13 bases between. The CDR3 runs 15 residues. CDR1 SGHAT and CDR2 FQNNGV come from the germline V gene. Written as DNA, the CDR3 is TGTGCCAGCAGCTTCCAGGGTTCGGGTACCGGGGAGCTGTTTTTT. Translating gives CASSFQGSGTGELFF.

In this sample, this clone turned up many times. The V gene is TRBV19, the J gene TRBJ2-7; weak D call: TRBD1 (5 bases). V was pared by 2 bases and J by 6 bases, with 20 bases between. This CDR3 is 16 amino acids long. In germline, CDR1 is LNHDA, CDR2 SQIVND (reference sequence). In nucleotides, the CDR3 is TGTGCCAGTAGTATACGAGACAGCCAAACGAGGACCGAGCAGTACTTC. It codes for CASSIRDSQTRTEQYF.

The chain joins TRBV4-3 to TRBJ2-3; 13 bases are shared with TRBD2. The CDR3 extends over 18 amino acids. J was trimmed by 6 bases and V by 0 bases; bases with no gene match: 9. Germline values: CDR1 LGHNA, CDR2 YSLEER. The CDR3, as DNA: TGCGCCAGCAGCCAAGATCGGGGACTAGCGGGACGATGGGATACGCAGTATTTT. Protein sequence: CASSQDRGLAGRWDTQYF.

The CDR3 bases are TGTGCCAGCTCACCCTGGGACAGTCCTAACTATGGCTACACCTTC. This encodes CASSPWDSPNYGYTF. The rearrangement links TRBV18 to TRBJ1-2, with 7 bases lining up with TRBD1. Trimming removed 3 bases from V and 0 bases from J; junction bases left unmatched: 4. The germline V gene has CDR1 KGHSH and CDR2 LQKENI. CDR3 size: 15 residues.

This chain uses TRBV28 with TRBJ1-2, with D perhaps TRBD1 (5 bases). Trimming removed 2 bases at V and 2 bases at J, with 6 bases between. The CDR3 runs 13 residues. Germline CDR1 and CDR2: MDHEN and SYDVKM. DNA for the CDR3: TGTGCCAGCAGTTTACGGGGCAACTATGGCTACACCTTC. Protein sequence: CASSLRGNYGYTF.

This clone was found a few times. This sequence joins TRBV27 and TRBJ2-7, with 8 bases aligning to TRBD2. V trimming: 7 bases; J trimming: 5 bases; junction bases outside the gene matches: 7. CDR1 and CDR2 (germline): MNHEY, SMNVEV (reference sequence). The CDR3 runs 13 residues. CDR3 nucleotides: TGTGCCAGCACCCTCCCGGGGGGGCACGAGCAGTACTTC. It yields the protein CASTLPGGHEQYF.

The V and J genes are TRBV11-2 and TRBJ1-2, with D possibly TRBD1 on 6 matching bases. This CDR3 has 14 amino acids. Trimming took off 5 bases at V and 2 bases at J, with 12 bases between the two ends. Germline CDR1 is SGHAT and CDR2 is FQNNGV. The CDR3 DNA is TGTGCCAGCAGCCACAGGGCTCTAAACTATGGCTACACCTTC. It codes for CASSHRALNYGYTF.

The rearrangement joins TRBV9 to TRBJ1-2; 10 nucleotides align to TRBD1. Germline values: CDR1 SGDLS, CDR2 YYNGEE. V gave up 3 bases and J gave up 5 bases; unmatched junction bases: 7. The CDR3 has 15 residues. The CDR3 nucleotides are TGTGCCAGCAGCGGGAGAGGGACAGGGGTGTATGGCTACACCTTC. Translation: CASSGRGTGVYGYTF.

This clone was found once. The V call is TRBV9, the J call TRBJ2-3; 12 bases fit TRBD2. CDR1 is SGDLS and CDR2 is YYNGEE in the germline V gene. The CDR3 consists of 17 residues. The ends lost 0 bases at V and 5 bases at J; junction bases unmatched: 7. The CDR3 DNA sequence: TGTGCCAGCAGCGTAGGGTCCCTAGCGGGGGGGAGAGATACGCAGTATTTT. Protein sequence: CASSVGSLAGGRDTQYF. The entire variable domain, with the rest obtained from reference TRBV9 and TRBJ2-3, is as follows: DSGVTQTPKHLITATGQRVTLRCSPRSGDLSVYWYQQSLDQGLQFLIQYYNGEERAKGNILERFSAQQFPDLHSELNLSSLELGDSALYFCASSVGSLAGGRDTQYFGPGTRLTVL.

The rearrangement joins TRBV5-1 to TRBJ2-4, with D perhaps matching TRBD2 (6 bases). CDR1 is SGHRS, CDR2 YFSETQ, per germline. With 2 bases removed from V and 8 bases from J, the gap between germline ends came to 23 bases. The CDR3 contains 17 residues. The CDR3 here is CASSFIPRDPEGDIQYF. CDR3 coding DNA: TGCGCCAGCAGCTTCATACCCCGGGACCCGGAGGGAGACATTCAGTACTTC.